This record concerns one T cell receptor (beta chain) sequence. This clone's antigen is unknown. No base quality values were provided; no much bigger clone lies one nucleotide off. These data are taken from a study of blood T cell repertoires in COVID-19 (dated by TCRdb to the early 2020s). With regard to the full study: Collaborator samples came from the United States, Italy and Spain and covered acute and convalescent phases of COVID-19. Subjects who had been exposed to COVID-19, were actively infected with it, or had recovered from it provided the deeply sampled blood TCRbeta repertoires that made up the dataset. Sample metadata almost always included a de-identified subject ID, COVID-19 status, age in years and sex. The repertoires were made available in a free public database intended to serve as a resource for research on the immune response to SARS-CoV-2. Samples were obtained from the ongoing ImmuneRACE study (first 160 participants) and from about 1,300 subjects provided by 6 global collaborators. The material from the prospective study consisted of cDNA or gDNA derived from T cells, B-cell-depleted T cells, or PBMCs. HLA class I and class II types, where available, came from metadata supplied by the sample provider rather than from assay-based typing.

TCRbeta CDR3 regions were amplified from genomic DNA using the immunoSEQ Assay, a bias-controlled multiplex PCR. As for how the authors treated the data: The number of nucleated cells in each sample was estimated by amplification of reference gene primers within the assay. To quantify the absolute abundance of each unique TCRbeta CDR3 rearrangement, sequence reads were collapsed and filtered. Productive Simpson clonality was computed per sample as the square root of Simpson's diversity index over productive rearrangements. This immuneACCESS table, as held by TCRdb, lists in-frame sequences with V and J called but not all clones. Of the missing ones, under half trace to an unresolved V gene in checked studies; the others have no known cause. That table supplies the V and J calls and clone size; D and trimming were determined from the DNA. This sample gives about 50,000 clones in total; roughly 90% of them show up just once. The ten most abundant clones make up 9% of the sample.

Findings and caveats that apply to the study as a whole: How much clinical and demographic metadata was included differed by source and by participant, and the metadata was provided uncurated.

The CDR3 contains 13 residues, cysteine and phenylalanine counted. Only the CDR3 portion is preserved as DNA: 39 bases, with reading frame beginning at the first base. The V and J ends are trimmed by 5 bases and 15 bases, leaving 17 bases between them. For CDR1 and CDR2, the germline V gene (reference sequence) lists MNHEY and SMNVEV. The collaborating institutions used their own protocols to collect whole blood in K2EDTA tubes. Collaborator samples were shipped for TCRbeta analysis as frozen whole blood, isolated PBMCs, or DNA extracted from either sample type. The sequence was collected from a man older than 75 with active or convalescent COVID-19. The chain couples TRBV27 to TRBJ2-6, and perhaps TRBD2 as D gene, on 6 matching bases. The sample consisted of peripheral blood. The DNA sequence is as follows: TGTGCCAGCAGTCTAGGGGCGGGGCAGGCCCTGACTTTC. Its protein reads: CASSLGAGQALTF.